This entry is about one TCR beta chain. As yet, its antigen is unknown. V lost 0 bases to trimming and J lost 5 bases, with 23 bases between them. Per germline, CDR1 SGDLS and CDR2 YYNGEE. The CDR3 is 18 residues long. The PCR made use of 60 Vbeta and 13 Jbeta primers. Libraries were prepared by immunoSEQ multiplex PCR; TCRdb keeps only in-frame clonotypes and omits some of them. In the table there are under 200,000 clones, roughly 80% of which are singletons. This specimen comes from a study of cytomegalovirus exposure and HLA in healthy donors. Looking at the study overall: The approximately 120 million unique TCR beta sequences, from 150 million to 200 million T cells, were found by an earlier analysis. Early release data held some 80 million unique TCRs from HLA-typed donors. Study results and caveats: TCR beta V- and J-gene trimming, according to a later analysis, was linked to a missense DCLRE1C variant.

The sequence was obtained from a man aged 18 to 29 in good health and CMV-seronegative. The genes are TRBV9 and TRBJ2-5; tentatively, D is TRBD2 (7 bases). Input material: PBMCs. The CDR3 protein is CASSVAVGGGGFGETQYF. In nucleotides, the CDR3 is TGTGCCAGCAGCGTAGCAGTGGGTGGCGGGGGCTTCGGGGAGACCCAGTACTTC.